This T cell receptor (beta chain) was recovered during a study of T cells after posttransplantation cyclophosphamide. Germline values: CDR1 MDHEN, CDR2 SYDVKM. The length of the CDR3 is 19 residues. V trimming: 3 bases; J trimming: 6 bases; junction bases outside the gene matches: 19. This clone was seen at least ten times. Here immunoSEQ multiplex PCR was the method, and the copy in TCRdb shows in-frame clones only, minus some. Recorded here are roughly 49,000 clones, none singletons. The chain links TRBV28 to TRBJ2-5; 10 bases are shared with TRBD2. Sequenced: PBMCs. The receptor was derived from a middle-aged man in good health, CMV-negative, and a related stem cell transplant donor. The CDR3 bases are TGTGCCAGCAGTTTGAGGCTAGCGGGAGCCTCAGGGGGGAAGAAGACCCAGTACTTC. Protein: CASSLRLAGASGGKKTQYF.